Here is one TCR beta chain with its context. The data derive from a study of blood T cell repertoires in COVID-19. Turning to the study itself: The United States, Italy and Spain supplied acute and convalescent COVID-19 samples. T cells, B-cell-depleted T cells, or PBMCs provided the cDNA or gDNA that served as material.

How the authors handled the data: Quantification of nucleated cells was approximated via reference gene primer amplification. The repertoire was sequenced with immunoSEQ multiplex PCR; TCRdb's copy has only in-frame clones and lacks some. From that table come the V and J calls and clone size; the DNA was used to work out D and trimming. The data contain a few hundred thousand clones, about 87% of them singletons. CDR1 is SGHRS, CDR2 YFSETQ, per germline. This CDR3 spans 16 amino acids. Trimming pared 4 bases from V and 9 bases from J, leaving 24 bases between. The chain combines TRBV5-1 with TRBJ2-3; a possible D gene is TRBD2 (5 bases). This receptor was taken from a woman aged 30 to 39 who had recovered from COVID-19. Sequenced input: peripheral blood. The CDR3 spells CASSGGSSTVDGTQYF. CDR3 bases: TGCGCCAGCAGCGGAGGCAGCAGTACGGTGGACGGCACGCAGTATTTT.